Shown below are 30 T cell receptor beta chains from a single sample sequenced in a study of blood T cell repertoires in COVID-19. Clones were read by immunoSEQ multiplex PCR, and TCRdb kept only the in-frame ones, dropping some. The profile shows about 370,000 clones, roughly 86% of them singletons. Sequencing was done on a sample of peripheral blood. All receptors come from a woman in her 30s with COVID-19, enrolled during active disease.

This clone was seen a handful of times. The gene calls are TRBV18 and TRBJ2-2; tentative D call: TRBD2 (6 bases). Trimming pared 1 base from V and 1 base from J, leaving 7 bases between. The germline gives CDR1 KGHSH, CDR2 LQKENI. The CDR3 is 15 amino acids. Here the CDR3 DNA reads TGTGCCAGCTCACCACTGCGGGAGAACACCGGGGAGCTGTTTTTT. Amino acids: CASSPLRENTGELFF.

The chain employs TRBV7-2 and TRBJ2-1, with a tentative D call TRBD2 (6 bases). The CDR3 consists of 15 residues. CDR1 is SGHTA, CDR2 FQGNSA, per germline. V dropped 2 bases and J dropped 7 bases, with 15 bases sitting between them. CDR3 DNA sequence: TGTGCCAGCAGCTTACGGGACGTGACTAGGAATGAGCAGTTCTTC. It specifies CASSLRDVTRNEQFF.

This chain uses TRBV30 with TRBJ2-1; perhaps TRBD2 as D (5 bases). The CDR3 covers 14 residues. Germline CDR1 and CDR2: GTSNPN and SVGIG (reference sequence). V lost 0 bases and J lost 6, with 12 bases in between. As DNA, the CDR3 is TGTGCCTGGAGTGTCTCCCTAGCAGCCAATGAGCAGTTCTTC. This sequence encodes CAWSVSLAANEQFF.

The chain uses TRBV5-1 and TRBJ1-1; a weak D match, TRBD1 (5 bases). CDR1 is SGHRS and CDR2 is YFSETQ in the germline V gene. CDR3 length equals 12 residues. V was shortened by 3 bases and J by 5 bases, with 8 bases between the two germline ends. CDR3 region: CASSWGDTEAFF. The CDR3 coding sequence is TGCGCCAGCAGCTGGGGGGATACTGAAGCTTTCTTT.

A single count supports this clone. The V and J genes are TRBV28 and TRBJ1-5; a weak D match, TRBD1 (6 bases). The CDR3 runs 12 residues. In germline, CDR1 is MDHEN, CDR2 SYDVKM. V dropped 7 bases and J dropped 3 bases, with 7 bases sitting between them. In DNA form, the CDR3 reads TGTGCCAGCAACAGGGCCAATCAGCCCCAGCATTTT. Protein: CASNRANQPQHF.

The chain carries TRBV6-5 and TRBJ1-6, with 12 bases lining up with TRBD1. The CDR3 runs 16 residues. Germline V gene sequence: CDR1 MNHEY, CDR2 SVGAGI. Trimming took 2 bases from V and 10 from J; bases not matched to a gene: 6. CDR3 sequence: CASSYRGQGARSPLHF. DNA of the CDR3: TGTGCCAGCAGTTACCGGGGACAGGGGGCGAGGTCACCCCTCCACTTT.

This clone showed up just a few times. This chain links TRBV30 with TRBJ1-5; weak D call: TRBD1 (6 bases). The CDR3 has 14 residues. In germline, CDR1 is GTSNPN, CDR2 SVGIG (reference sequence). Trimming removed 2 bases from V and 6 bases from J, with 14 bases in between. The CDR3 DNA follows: TGTGCCTGGAGTCGGAAACAGGGTTTTCAGCCCCAGCATTTT. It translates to CAWSRKQGFQPQHF.

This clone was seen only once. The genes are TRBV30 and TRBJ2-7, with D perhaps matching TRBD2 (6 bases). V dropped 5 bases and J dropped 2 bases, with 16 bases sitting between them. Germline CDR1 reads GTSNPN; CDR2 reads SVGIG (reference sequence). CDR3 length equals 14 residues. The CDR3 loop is CAWGVSGGPYEQYF. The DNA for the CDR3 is TGTGCCTGGGGGGTTAGCGGCGGGCCCTACGAGCAGTACTTC.

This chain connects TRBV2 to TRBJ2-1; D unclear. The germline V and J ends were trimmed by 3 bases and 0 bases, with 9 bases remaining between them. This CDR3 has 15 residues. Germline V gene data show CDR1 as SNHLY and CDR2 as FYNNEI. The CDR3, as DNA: TGTGCCAGCAGTGACAGGAAAAGCTCCTACAATGAGCAGTTCTTC. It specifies CASSDRKSSYNEQFF. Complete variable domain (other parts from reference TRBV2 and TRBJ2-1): EPEVTQTPSHQVTQMGQEVILRCVPISNHLYFYWYRQILGQKVEFLVSFYNNEISEKSEIFDDQFSVERPDGSNFTLKIRSTKLEDSAMYFCASSDRKSSYNEQFFGPGTRLTVL.

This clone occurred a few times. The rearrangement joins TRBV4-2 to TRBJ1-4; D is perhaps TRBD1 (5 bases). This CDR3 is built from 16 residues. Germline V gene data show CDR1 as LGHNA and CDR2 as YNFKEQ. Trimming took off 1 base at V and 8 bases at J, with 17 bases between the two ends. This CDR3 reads CASSQGVGQAKEKLFF. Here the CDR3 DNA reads TGTGCCAGCAGCCAAGGGGTGGGGCAGGCCAAGGAAAAACTGTTTTTT.

CDR3: CAWSVIGVRETQYF. The CDR3, as DNA: TGTGCCTGGAGTGTAATAGGGGTGCGAGAGACCCAGTACTTC. The chain links TRBV30 to TRBJ2-5, with a tentative D call TRBD1 (5 bases). V lost 0 bases to trimming and J lost 4 bases, with 12 bases between them. This CDR3 contains 14 residues. Looked up from germline, CDR1 is GTSNPN and CDR2 is SVGIG (reference sequence). Drawing the rest from reference TRBV30 and TRBJ2-5, the complete variable domain is SQTIHQWPATLVQPVGSPLSLECTVEGTSNPNLYWYRQAAGRGLQLLFYSVGIGQISSEVPQNLSASRPQDRQFILSSKKLLLSDSGFYLCAWSVIGVRETQYFGPGTRLLVL.

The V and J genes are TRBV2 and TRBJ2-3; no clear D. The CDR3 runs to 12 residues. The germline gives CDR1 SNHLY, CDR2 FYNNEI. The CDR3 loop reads CVVKRSTDTQYF. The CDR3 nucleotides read TGTGTTGTCAAGAGGAGCACAGATACGCAGTATTTT.

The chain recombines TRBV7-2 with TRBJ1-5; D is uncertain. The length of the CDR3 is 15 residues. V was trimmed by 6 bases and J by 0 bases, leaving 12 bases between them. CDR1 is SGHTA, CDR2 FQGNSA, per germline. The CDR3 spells CASSLADISNQPQHF. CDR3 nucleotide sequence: TGTGCCAGCAGTCTTGCCGACATTAGCAATCAGCCCCAGCATTTT.

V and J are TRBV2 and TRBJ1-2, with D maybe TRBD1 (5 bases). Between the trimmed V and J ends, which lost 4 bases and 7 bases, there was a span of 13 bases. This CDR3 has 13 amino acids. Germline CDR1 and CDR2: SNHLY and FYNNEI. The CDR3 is CASSGDWAGGYTF. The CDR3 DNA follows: TGTGCCAGCAGTGGGGACTGGGCGGGTGGCTACACCTTC.

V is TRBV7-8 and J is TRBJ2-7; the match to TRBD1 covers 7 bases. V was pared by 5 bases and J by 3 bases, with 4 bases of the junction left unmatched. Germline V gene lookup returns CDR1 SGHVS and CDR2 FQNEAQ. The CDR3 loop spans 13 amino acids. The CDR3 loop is CASSTDRVYEQYF. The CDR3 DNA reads TGTGCCAGCAGCACAGACAGGGTCTACGAGCAGTACTTC.

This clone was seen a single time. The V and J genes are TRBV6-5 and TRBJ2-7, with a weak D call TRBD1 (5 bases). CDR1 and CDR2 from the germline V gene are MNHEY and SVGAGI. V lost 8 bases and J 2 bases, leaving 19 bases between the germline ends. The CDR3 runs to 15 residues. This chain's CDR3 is CASPPFRTFTYEQYF. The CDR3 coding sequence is TGTGCCAGCCCCCCTTTTCGGACATTTACCTACGAGCAGTACTTC.

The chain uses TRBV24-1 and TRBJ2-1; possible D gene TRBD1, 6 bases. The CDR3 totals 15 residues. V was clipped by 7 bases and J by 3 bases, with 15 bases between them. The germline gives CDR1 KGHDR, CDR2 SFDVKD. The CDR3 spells CATSPGHLLYNEQFF. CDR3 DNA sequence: TGTGCCACCAGCCCGGGACACCTACTCTACAATGAGCAGTTCTTC.

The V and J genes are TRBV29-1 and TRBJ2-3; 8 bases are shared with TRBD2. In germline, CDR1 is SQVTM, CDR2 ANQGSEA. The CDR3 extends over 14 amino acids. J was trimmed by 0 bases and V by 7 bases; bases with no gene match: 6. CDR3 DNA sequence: TGCAGCGCAAGACTAGCGACTAGCACAGATACGCAGTATTTT. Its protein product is CSARLATSTDTQYF.

The chain's CDR3 is CAPPRPNTEAFF. DNA of the CDR3: TGTGCCCCCCCGAGGCCCAACACTGAAGCTTTCTTT. The rearrangement links TRBV12-2 to TRBJ1-1. TRBV12-2 corresponds to a pseudogene. This CDR3 region has 12 residues.

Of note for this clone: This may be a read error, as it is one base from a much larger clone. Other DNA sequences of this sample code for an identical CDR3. In DNA, the CDR3 is TGCGCCAGCAGCCAAGATAAGGGGTACGGAGAGCTGTTTTTT. Amino acids: CASSQDKGYGELFF. V gene TRBV4-3 combines with J gene TRBJ2-2, with D tentatively TRBD1 (5 bases). V lost 0 bases, J lost 11 bases, and 13 bases lay in between. The CDR3 runs 14 residues. Germline assignment: CDR1 LGHNA and CDR2 YSLEER.

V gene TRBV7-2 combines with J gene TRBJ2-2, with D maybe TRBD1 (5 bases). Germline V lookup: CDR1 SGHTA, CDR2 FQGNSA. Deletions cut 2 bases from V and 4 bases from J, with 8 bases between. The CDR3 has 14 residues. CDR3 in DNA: TGTGCCAGCAGCTTATCAAGGGGCACCGGGGAGCTGTTTTTT. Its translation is CASSLSRGTGELFF.

The CDR3 coding sequence is TGTGCCAGCTCACAAATCCCGGGACTAGCGGGCTCCTACAATGAGCAGTTCTTC. As protein: CASSQIPGLAGSYNEQFF. This chain joins TRBV18 and TRBJ2-1; 12 positions match TRBD2. From germline, CDR1 is KGHSH and CDR2 LQKENI. The ends lost 4 bases at V and 0 bases at J; junction bases unmatched: 7. There are 18 residues in the CDR3.

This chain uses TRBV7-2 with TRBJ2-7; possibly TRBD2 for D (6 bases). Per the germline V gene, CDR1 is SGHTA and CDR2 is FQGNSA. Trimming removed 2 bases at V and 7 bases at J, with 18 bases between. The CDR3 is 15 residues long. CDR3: CASSLQEGTPFEQYF. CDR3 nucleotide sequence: TGTGCCAGCAGCTTACAGGAGGGAACCCCTTTTGAGCAGTACTTC.

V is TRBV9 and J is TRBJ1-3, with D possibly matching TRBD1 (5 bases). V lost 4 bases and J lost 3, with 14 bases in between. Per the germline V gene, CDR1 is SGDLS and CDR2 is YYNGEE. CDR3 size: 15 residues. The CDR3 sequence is CASSPRGGSGNTIYF. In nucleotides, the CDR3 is TGTGCCAGCAGCCCGCGGGGGGGGAGTGGAAACACCATATATTTT.

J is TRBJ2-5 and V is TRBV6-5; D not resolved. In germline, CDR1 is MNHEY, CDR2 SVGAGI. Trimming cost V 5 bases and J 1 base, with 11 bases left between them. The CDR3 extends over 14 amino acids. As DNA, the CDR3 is TGTGCCAGCAGTAATCAGGCAGTCCAAGAGACCCAGTACTTC. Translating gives CASSNQAVQETQYF.

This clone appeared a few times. This CDR3 is CASSPNTGELFF. The CDR3 nucleotides read TGTGCCAGCAGCCCAAACACCGGGGAGCTGTTTTTT. V is TRBV7-3 and J is TRBJ2-2; D gene uncertain. Germline-derived CDR1 and CDR2 are SGHTA and FQGTGA. The CDR3 extends over 12 amino acids. V was trimmed by 5 bases and J by 2 bases, leaving 3 bases between them.

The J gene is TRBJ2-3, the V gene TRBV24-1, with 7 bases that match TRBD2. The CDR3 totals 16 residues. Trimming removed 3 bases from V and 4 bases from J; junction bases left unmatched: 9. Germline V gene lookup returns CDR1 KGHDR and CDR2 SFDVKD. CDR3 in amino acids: CATSDRAGVVADTQYF. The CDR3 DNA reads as TGTGCCACCAGTGATCGGGCGGGAGTTGTTGCAGATACGCAGTATTTT.

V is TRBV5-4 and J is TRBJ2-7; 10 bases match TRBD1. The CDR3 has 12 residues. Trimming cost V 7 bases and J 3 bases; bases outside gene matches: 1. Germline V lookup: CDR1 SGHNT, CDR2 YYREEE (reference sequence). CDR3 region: CASGQGGYEQYF. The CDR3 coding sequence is TGTGCCAGCGGACAGGGGGGCTACGAGCAGTACTTC.

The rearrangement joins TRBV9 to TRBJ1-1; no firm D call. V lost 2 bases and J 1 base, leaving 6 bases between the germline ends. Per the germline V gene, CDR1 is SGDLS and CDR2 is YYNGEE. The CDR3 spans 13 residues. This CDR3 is CASSVPKNTEAFF. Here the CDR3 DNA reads TGTGCCAGCAGCGTCCCCAAGAACACTGAAGCTTTCTTT.

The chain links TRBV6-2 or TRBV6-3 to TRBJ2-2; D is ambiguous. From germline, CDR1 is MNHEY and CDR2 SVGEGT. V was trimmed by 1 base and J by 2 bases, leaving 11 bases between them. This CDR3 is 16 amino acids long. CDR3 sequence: CASSYLRLPNTGELFF. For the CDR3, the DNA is TGTGCCAGCAGTTACTTGCGGCTACCCAACACCGGGGAGCTGTTTTTT.